This record covers a single T cell receptor beta chain. TCRdb fed the RACE reads into MiXCR, producing one record per CDR3 protein. The sample holds 100,000 to 120,000 distinct CDR3 sequences, about 34% seen once. This sample stems from a study of human T cells and chemical hapten exposure. Between the trimmed V and J ends, which lost 6 bases and 6 bases, there was a span of 26 bases. CDR1 is MNHEY, CDR2 SVGAGI, per germline. This CDR3 is built from 17 residues. Noted time point: patch test 3, about 24 weeks after DPC sensitization. The treatment: therapeutic diphenylcyclopropenone sensitization with weekly scalp DPC.

The chain joins TRBV6-5 to TRBJ1-1; the D is unclear. The sample in question was whole blood, obtained in connection with sensitization to the hapten diphenylcyclopropenone (DPC). The TCR originated in a man aged 40-50 years with alopecia areata. Some clones in this sample may be carry-over from other donors' samples. DNA for the CDR3: TGTGCCAGCAGCCCATTGGCCTTAATGGCAGGAGGAGCTGAAGCTTTCTTT. Translation gives CASSPLALMAGGAEAFF.